The 17 T cell receptor beta chains given below trace back to one sample, sequenced in a study of Graves' ophthalmopathy and Graves' hyperthyroidism. Amplification of TCR beta CDR3 regions used RNA transcripts. HTBI primers were used in a first-round RT-PCR, which preceded a second-round multiplex PCR. Each CDR3 protein gets one entry after TCRdb re-called the multiplex PCR reads with MiXCR. The sample has 500,000 to 700,000 distinct CDR3 sequences, about a fifth seen once. The sample comprised peripheral blood. All receptors come from a woman aged 18-30 years with stable Graves' hyperthyroidism. Some clones in this sample may be carry-over from other donors' samples.

Ten or more counts support this clonotype. The rearrangement uses TRBV20-1 and TRBJ1-2; D may be TRBD1 (6 bases). The germline V and J ends were trimmed by 3 bases and 2 bases, with 10 bases remaining between them. CDR1 DFQATT and CDR2 SNEGSKA come from the germline V gene (reference sequence). The CDR3 covers 13 residues. The CDR3 region is CSASLGTNYGYTF. DNA for the CDR3: TGCAGTGCTAGTTTAGGGACAAACTATGGCTACACCTTC.

Comments on this clonotype: Germline is not matched at one junction end, which may reflect a read error. J is TRBJ1-1 and V is TRBV12-3 or TRBV12-4; D might be TRBD1 (5 bases). The CDR3 is 14 residues long. CDR3 residues: CASSLAEQDTEAFF. The CDR3 nucleotides are TGTGCCAGCAGCTTAGCGGAACAGGACACTGAAGCTTTCTTT.

This clonotype was observed many times. The gene calls are TRBV12-3 or TRBV12-4 and TRBJ2-7, with 10 positions matching TRBD1. The CDR3 is 12 residues long. J was trimmed by 3 bases and V by 9 bases; bases with no gene match: 2. In DNA form, the CDR3 reads TGTGCCAGGGGGACAGGGGTCTACGAGCAGTACTTC. Protein product: CARGTGVYEQYF.

This chain joins TRBV6-1 and TRBJ2-4; the D gene could be TRBD1 or TRBD2 (6 bases each). The ends were cut back, 8 bases at V and 8 bases at J, with 10 bases in the middle. Germline V gives CDR1 MNHNS, CDR2 SASEGT. The CDR3 covers 11 residues. CDR3 nucleotides: TGTGCCAGCGGGGGCGGGGACATTCAGTACTTC. Protein product: CASGGGDIQYF.

The chain uses TRBV5-1 and TRBJ1-1; D remains unclear. CDR1 SGHRS and CDR2 YFSETQ come from the germline V gene. The CDR3 is made up of 15 amino acids. V lost 4 bases, J lost 4 bases, and 17 bases lay in between. This chain's CDR3 is CASSTGRDLRTEAFF. The DNA for the CDR3 is TGCGCCAGCAGCACCGGACGAGACCTTCGCACTGAAGCTTTCTTT.

This clonotype was seen many times. The V call is TRBV11-1, the J call TRBJ2-5; 14 bases map to TRBD2. Germline V lookup: CDR1 SGHAT, CDR2 FQDESV (reference sequence). J gave up 4 bases and V 5 bases, and 12 bases lay outside the gene matches. The CDR3 loop spans 18 amino acids. The CDR3 DNA sequence: TGTGCCAGCAGCCCGACCCTCGGACTAGCGGGAGGTGTAGAGACCCAGTACTTC. This gives the protein CASSPTLGLAGGVETQYF. Filled out from reference TRBV11-1 and TRBJ2-5, the complete variable domain reads EAEVAQSPRYKITEKSQAVAFWCDPISGHATLYWYRQILGQGPELLVQFQDESVVDDSQLPKDRFSAERLKGVDSTLKIQPAELGDSAMYLCASSPTLGLAGGVETQYFGPGTRLLVL.

This clonotype was detected many times. The chain joins TRBV19 to TRBJ1-2, with D possibly TRBD1 on 6 matching bases. Germline V gene sequence: CDR1 LNHDA, CDR2 SQIVND (reference sequence). Trimming took off 6 bases at V and 1 base at J, with 12 bases between the two ends. This CDR3 spans 14 amino acids. The CDR3 DNA reads as TGTGCCAGTAGAGGACAGAAGAATAACTATGGCTACACCTTC. Residues: CASRGQKNNYGYTF. Variable domain in full (rest from reference TRBV19 and TRBJ1-2): DGGITQSPKYLFRKEGQNVTLSCEQNLNHDAMYWYRQDPGQGLRLIYYSQIVNDFQKGDIAEGYSVSREKKESFPLTVTSAQKNPTAFYLCASRGQKNNYGYTFGSGTRLTVV.

This clonotype was seen a few times. This CDR3 reads CASGPQAYNSPLHF. For the CDR3, the DNA is TGTGCCAGCGGGCCCCAAGCCTATAATTCACCCCTCCACTTT. The rearrangement joins TRBV28 to TRBJ1-6, with D unresolved. The CDR3 length is 14 residues. CDR1 is MDHEN and CDR2 is SYDVKM in the germline V gene. Trimming cost V 8 bases and J 2 bases, with 10 bases left between them.

This clonotype was seen many times. The CDR3 coding sequence is TGTGCCAGCAGGGAAAGGACTAGCGGGAGGTTAGACGAGCAGTACTTC. This translates into CASRERTSGRLDEQYF. The gene calls are TRBV28 and TRBJ2-7, with 14 bases that match TRBD2. The J segment lost 5 bases and the V segment lost 6 bases, leaving 9 bases of the junction unmatched. Germline V gene lookup returns CDR1 MDHEN and CDR2 SYDVKM. The CDR3 totals 16 residues.

The rearrangement uses TRBV27 and TRBJ2-2; maybe TRBD2 (5 bases). The CDR3 consists of 15 residues. Germline assignment: CDR1 MNHEY and CDR2 SMNVEV (reference sequence). V was cut by 3 bases and J by 4 bases, with 12 bases left in between. For the CDR3, the DNA is TGTGCCAGCAGTTTCCTAGTGGCGGGCACCGGGGAGCTGTTTTTT. It encodes CASSFLVAGTGELFF.

This clonotype was counted ten times or more. The V gene is TRBV6-2 or TRBV6-3, the J gene TRBJ2-7; the match to TRBD2 covers 12 bases. The CDR3 is 16 amino acids. V trimming: 2 bases; J trimming: 0 bases; junction bases outside the gene matches: 2. Germline CDR1 is MNHEY and CDR2 is SVGEGT. This CDR3 reads CASSYALAGGSYEQYF. CDR3 sequence (DNA): TGTGCCAGCAGTTACGCACTAGCGGGGGGCTCCTACGAGCAGTACTTC.

This clonotype was counted at least ten times. V and J are TRBV12-5 and TRBJ1-1, with TRBD1 identical over 7 bases. The trim removed 0 bases at V and 1 base at J, leaving 11 bases unmatched. Germline lookup yields CDR1 LGHNT and CDR2 FRNRAP. The CDR3 contains 18 residues. The CDR3 here is CASGLVLGRGDRNTEAFF. CDR3 DNA sequence: TGTGCTAGTGGTTTGGTACTCGGCAGGGGGGACAGGAACACTGAAGCTTTCTTT.

This clonotype was counted at least ten times. The chain carries TRBV6-5 and TRBJ2-2; D might be TRBD1 (6 bases). The CDR3 length is 16 residues. Germline lookup yields CDR1 MNHEY and CDR2 SVGAGI. Trimming took off 0 bases at V and 3 bases at J, with 11 bases between the two ends. The CDR3 reads CASSYSSQGYTGELFF. The CDR3 nucleotides are TGTGCCAGCAGTTACTCTTCACAGGGATACACCGGGGAGCTGTTTTTT.

Only a few counts were recorded for this clonotype. The V gene is TRBV7-6, the J gene TRBJ2-2, with 14 bases that match TRBD2. Germline CDR1 is SGHVS and CDR2 is FNYEAQ. After removal of 1 base from V and 5 bases from J, the junction contained 12 bases not matched to a gene. The CDR3 length is 20 residues. CDR3 residues: CASSLVPRLAGGRPTGELFF. The CDR3 DNA reads as TGTGCCAGCAGCTTAGTTCCCCGACTAGCGGGAGGGAGGCCAACCGGGGAGCTGTTTTTT.

This clonotype was seen repeatedly, ten times or more. The rearrangement uses TRBV20-1 and TRBJ1-2; tentatively, D is TRBD1 (6 bases). Germline lookup yields CDR1 DFQATT and CDR2 SNEGSKA (reference sequence). This CDR3 region has 14 residues. V was clipped by 2 bases and J by 6 bases, with 16 bases between them. The CDR3 region is CSARRGGQRNGYTF. CDR3 DNA sequence: TGCAGTGCTAGACGCGGGGGGCAACGGAATGGCTACACCTTC.

The rearrangement links TRBV6-1 to TRBJ2-7; 10 bases align to TRBD1. CDR1 is MNHNS, CDR2 SASEGT, per germline. J lost 1 base, V lost 7 bases, and 7 bases had no gene match. The length of the CDR3 is 15 residues. The CDR3 sequence is CASTKGQGLSYEQYF. CDR3 DNA sequence: TGTGCCAGCACTAAGGGACAGGGGCTATCCTACGAGCAGTACTTC.

The chain links TRBV19 to TRBJ2-2, with D tentatively TRBD1 or TRBD2 (6 bases each). The germline V gene has CDR1 LNHDA and CDR2 SQIVND (reference sequence). CDR3 length: 16 amino acids. The V and J ends lost 1 base and 4 bases respectively, with 13 bases between them. Here the CDR3 reads CASSIVPGAGTGELFF. The CDR3 DNA follows: TGTGCCAGTAGTATAGTTCCGGGGGCAGGCACCGGGGAGCTGTTTTTT.